Following are 13 T cell receptor beta chains from one sample sequenced in a study of blood T cell repertoires in COVID-19. TCRdb keeps only in-frame clones here, not all; method: immunoSEQ multiplex PCR. In the table there are about 98,000 clones, just under 85% of which are singletons. Sequenced sample: peripheral blood. These receptors originate from a man aged 40-50 years with active or convalescent COVID-19.

The chain is built from TRBV29-1 and TRBJ2-2; D gene unclear. Germline lookup yields CDR1 SQVTM and CDR2 ANQGSEA. V was cut by 5 bases and J by 0 bases, with 13 bases left in between. This CDR3 spans 15 amino acids. In DNA, the CDR3 is TGCAGCGTTCGAATCGAGCCGCCGAACACCGGGGAGCTGTTTTTT. Residues: CSVRIEPPNTGELFF.

The chain has TRBV7-2 and TRBJ1-3; D gene ambiguous. V was trimmed by 6 bases and J by 3 bases, leaving 9 bases between them. Germline loops: CDR1 SGHTA, CDR2 FQGNSA. This CDR3 contains 13 residues. CDR3 protein: CASRVGGGNTIYF. The CDR3 nucleotides are TGTGCCAGCAGGGTAGGAGGTGGAAACACCATATATTTT.

This rearrangement joins TRBV5-6 to TRBJ1-5, with 8 bases lining up with TRBD1. The CDR3 has 15 amino acids. The germline V gene encodes CDR1 SGHDT and CDR2 YYEEEE. With V trimmed by 0 bases and J by 7 bases, 6 bases remained unmatched. CDR3 in amino acids: CASSLDRGLGQPQHF. The CDR3 region has the DNA TGTGCCAGCAGCTTGGACAGGGGGTTAGGGCAGCCCCAGCATTTT. Filled out from reference TRBV5-6 and TRBJ1-5, the complete variable domain reads DAGVTQSPTHLIKTRGQQVTLRCSPKSGHDTVSWYQQALGQGPQFIFQYYEEEERQRGNFPDRFSGHQFPNYSSELNVNALLLGDSALYLCASSLDRGLGQPQHFGDGTRLSIL.

The rearrangement uses TRBV11-2 and TRBJ2-7; 9 bases are a match to TRBD1. J was trimmed by 0 bases and V by 5 bases; bases with no gene match: 5. The CDR3 loop spans 15 amino acids. Germline loops: CDR1 SGHAT, CDR2 FQNNGV. CDR3 sequence reads: CASSDPGQGSYEQYF. CDR3 DNA sequence: TGTGCCAGCAGCGACCCGGGACAGGGCTCCTACGAGCAGTACTTC.

In this sample, this clone turned up many times. The J gene is TRBJ2-6, the V gene TRBV7-8, with 11 bases identical to TRBD1. The CDR3 loop spans 18 amino acids. CDR1 and CDR2 (germline): SGHVS, FQNEAQ. The trim removed 5 bases at V and 4 bases at J, leaving 10 bases unmatched. DNA for the CDR3: TGTGCCAGCAGCACCCTGGGACAGGGGGTTCCCGGGGCCAACGTCCTGACTTTC. This encodes CASSTLGQGVPGANVLTF.

This clone was seen a handful of times. The rearrangement uses TRBV6-5 and TRBJ1-2; TRBD1 might be the D (5 bases). Per germline, CDR1 MNHEY and CDR2 SVGAGI. The length of the CDR3 is 15 residues. V lost 6 bases, J lost 8 bases, and 22 bases lay in between. CDR3 residues: CASSSMGGSAVGYTF. The CDR3 DNA follows: TGTGCCAGCAGCTCAATGGGGGGGTCGGCGGTGGGCTACACCTTC.

J is TRBJ2-3 and V is TRBV6-1; 7 nucleotides align to TRBD1. Looked up from germline, CDR1 is MNHNS and CDR2 is SASEGT. The CDR3 is 16 residues long. The V and J ends lost 0 bases and 8 bases, in that order; junction bases with no gene match: 11. CDR3: CASSEAGQPGRGTQYF. CDR3 bases: TGTGCCAGCAGTGAAGCGGGACAGCCTGGGAGAGGTACGCAGTATTTT.

The chain is built from TRBV19 and TRBJ2-3; 9 bases align to TRBD1. This CDR3 is built from 16 residues. V lost 3 bases to trimming and J lost 0 bases; unmatched junction nucleotides: 4. The germline V gene encodes CDR1 LNHDA and CDR2 SQIVND (reference sequence). CDR3 in amino acids: CASSIRTGVSTDTQYF. DNA of the CDR3: TGTGCCAGTAGTATCCGGACAGGGGTTAGCACAGATACGCAGTATTTT.

This chain joins TRBV2 and TRBJ1-2, with D possibly matching TRBD1 (5 bases). Germline V gene data show CDR1 as SNHLY and CDR2 as FYNNEI. CDR3 length equals 14 residues. Trimming took off 5 bases at V and 4 bases at J, with 14 bases between the two ends. CDR3: CASSMDTGTYGYTF. CDR3 sequence (DNA): TGTGCCAGCAGTATGGATACAGGTACCTATGGCTACACCTTC.

The rearrangement joins TRBV7-2 to TRBJ2-2, with 14 bases identical to TRBD2. CDR3 size: 16 residues. Germline CDR1 reads SGHTA; CDR2 reads FQGNSA. The V and J ends lost 5 bases and 6 bases, in that order; junction bases with no gene match: 5. This CDR3 is CASSQTSGGAPGELFF. The CDR3 coding sequence is TGTGCCAGCAGCCAGACTAGCGGGGGGGCACCCGGGGAGCTGTTTTTT.

This sequence joins TRBV11-3 and TRBJ2-7; maybe TRBD2 (6 bases). The CDR3 runs 14 residues. Trimming left V 5 bases short and J 6 bases short, with 17 bases between. Germline lookup yields CDR1 SGHNT and CDR2 YENEEA. Written as DNA, the CDR3 is TGTGCCAGCAGCACGACCTCGGGAGCGGGCGAGCAGTACTTC. Its protein product is CASSTTSGAGEQYF.

This chain uses TRBV10-3 with TRBJ2-3; 9 nucleotides align to TRBD2. The CDR3 runs 15 residues. The germline V gene has CDR1 ENHRY and CDR2 SYGVKD. With 8 bases clipped from V and 6 bases from J, the junction kept 12 bases outside the gene matches. CDR3 sequence reads: CAISKGGLAADTQYF. DNA of the CDR3: TGTGCCATCTCGAAAGGGGGACTAGCCGCCGATACGCAGTATTTT.

This chain joins TRBV5-4 and TRBJ2-1, with 10 bases aligning to TRBD2. Germline CDR1 is SGHNT and CDR2 is YYREEE (reference sequence). J was trimmed by 7 bases and V by 6 bases; bases with no gene match: 7. There are 14 residues in the CDR3. The CDR3 region is CASTPPSGGNEQFF. The CDR3 nucleotides read TGTGCCAGCACCCCCCCTAGCGGGGGTAATGAGCAGTTCTTC.